This T cell receptor beta chain was identified in a study of blood T cell repertoires in COVID-19. Study in general: Sites across the United States, Italy and Spain contributed samples from acute and convalescent COVID-19.

This CDR3 spans 14 amino acids. V was clipped by 1 base and J by 6 bases, with 15 bases between them. Germline CDR1 GTSNPN, CDR2 SVGIG (reference sequence). In the authors' workflow: Counts of nucleated cells, estimated from reference gene primer amplification, were obtained. Measured with immunoSEQ multiplex PCR; TCRdb has only the in-frame clones, and not every one. The D gene and trimming were derived from the DNA, and the V and J assignments and clone size from that table. The sample lists 150,000 to 200,000 clones; around four fifths were seen once. Input material: peripheral blood. The V gene is TRBV30, the J gene TRBJ1-1, with D maybe TRBD1 (6 bases). The receptor was isolated from a man younger than 45 with active or convalescent COVID-19. CDR3 DNA: TGTGCCTGGAGTGGTTCATCAGGGGCGGCTGAAGCTTTCTTT. Its protein product is CAWSGSSGAAEAFF.